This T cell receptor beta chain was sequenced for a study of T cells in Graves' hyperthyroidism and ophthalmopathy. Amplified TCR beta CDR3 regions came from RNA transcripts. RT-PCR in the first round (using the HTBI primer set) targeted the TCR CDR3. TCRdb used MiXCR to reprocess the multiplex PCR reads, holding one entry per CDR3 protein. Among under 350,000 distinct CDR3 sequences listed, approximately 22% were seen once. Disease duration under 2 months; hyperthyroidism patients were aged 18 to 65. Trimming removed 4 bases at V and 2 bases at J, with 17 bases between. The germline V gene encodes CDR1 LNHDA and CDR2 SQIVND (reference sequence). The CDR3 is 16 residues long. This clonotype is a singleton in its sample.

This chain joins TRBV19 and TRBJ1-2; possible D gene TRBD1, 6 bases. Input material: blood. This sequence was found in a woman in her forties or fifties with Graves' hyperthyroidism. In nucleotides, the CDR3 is TGTGCCAGTAGTACACAGACAGGTACCGCAAACTATGGCTACACCTTC. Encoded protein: CASSTQTGTANYGYTF.